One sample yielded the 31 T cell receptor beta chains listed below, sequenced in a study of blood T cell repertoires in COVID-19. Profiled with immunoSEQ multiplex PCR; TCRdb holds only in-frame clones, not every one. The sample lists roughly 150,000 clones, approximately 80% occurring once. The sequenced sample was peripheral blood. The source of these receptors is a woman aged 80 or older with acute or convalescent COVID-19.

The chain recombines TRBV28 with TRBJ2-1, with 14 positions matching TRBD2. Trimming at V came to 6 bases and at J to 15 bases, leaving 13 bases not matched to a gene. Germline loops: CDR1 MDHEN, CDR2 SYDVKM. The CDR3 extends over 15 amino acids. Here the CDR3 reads CASSKGTSGSLRGFF. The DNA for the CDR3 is TGTGCCAGCAGCAAAGGGACTAGCGGGAGCCTTCGTGGGTTCTTC.

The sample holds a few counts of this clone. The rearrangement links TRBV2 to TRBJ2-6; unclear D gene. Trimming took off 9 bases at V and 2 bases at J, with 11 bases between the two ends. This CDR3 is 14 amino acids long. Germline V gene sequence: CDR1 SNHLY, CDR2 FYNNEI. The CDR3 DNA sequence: TGTGCCAGAAAAAAAACGGCTGGGGCCAACGTCCTGACTTTC. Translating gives CARKKTAGANVLTF.

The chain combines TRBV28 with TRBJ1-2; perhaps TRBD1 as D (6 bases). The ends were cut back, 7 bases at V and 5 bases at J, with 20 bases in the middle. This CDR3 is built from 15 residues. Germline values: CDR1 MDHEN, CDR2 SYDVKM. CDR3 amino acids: CASKSPGHEEYGYTF. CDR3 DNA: TGTGCCAGCAAATCTCCGGGACACGAAGAATATGGCTACACCTTC.

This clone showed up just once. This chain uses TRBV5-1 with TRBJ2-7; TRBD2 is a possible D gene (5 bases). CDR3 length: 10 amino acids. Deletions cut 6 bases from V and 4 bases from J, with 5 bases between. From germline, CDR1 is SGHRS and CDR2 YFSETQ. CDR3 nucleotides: TGCGCCAGCAAGCGGTACGAGCAGTACTTC. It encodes CASKRYEQYF.

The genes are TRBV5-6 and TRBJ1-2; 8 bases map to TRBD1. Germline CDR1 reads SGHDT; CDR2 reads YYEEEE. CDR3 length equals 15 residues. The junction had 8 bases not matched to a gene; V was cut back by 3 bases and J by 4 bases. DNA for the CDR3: TGTGCCAGCAGCTCCCCGGACAGGGTCGGCTATGGCTACACCTTC. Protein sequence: CASSSPDRVGYGYTF. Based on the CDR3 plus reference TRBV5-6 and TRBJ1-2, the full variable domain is DAGVTQSPTHLIKTRGQQVTLRCSPKSGHDTVSWYQQALGQGPQFIFQYYEEEERQRGNFPDRFSGHQFPNYSSELNVNALLLGDSALYLCASSSPDRVGYGYTFGSGTRLTVV.

In DNA form, the CDR3 reads TGTGCCAGCAGTCCCCCGGGGGGGGTCGATCAGCCCCAGCATTTT. Its translation is CASSPPGGVDQPQHF. The chain recombines TRBV28 with TRBJ1-5; weak D call: TRBD1 (5 bases). The V end was cut by 5 bases, the J end by 5 bases, with 16 bases between. The germline V gene encodes CDR1 MDHEN and CDR2 SYDVKM. This CDR3 contains 15 residues.

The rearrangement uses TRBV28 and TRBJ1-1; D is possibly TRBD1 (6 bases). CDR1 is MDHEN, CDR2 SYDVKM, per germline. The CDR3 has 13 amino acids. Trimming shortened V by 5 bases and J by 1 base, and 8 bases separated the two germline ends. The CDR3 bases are TGTGCCAGCAGTATGACAGGGAACACTGAAGCTTTCTTT. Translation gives CASSMTGNTEAFF.

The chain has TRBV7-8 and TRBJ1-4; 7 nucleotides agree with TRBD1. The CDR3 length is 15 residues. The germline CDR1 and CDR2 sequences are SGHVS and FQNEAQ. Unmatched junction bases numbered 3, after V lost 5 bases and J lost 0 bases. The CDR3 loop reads CASSRGTATNEKLFF. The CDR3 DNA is TGTGCCAGCAGCCGAGGGACAGCAACTAATGAAAAACTGTTTTTT.

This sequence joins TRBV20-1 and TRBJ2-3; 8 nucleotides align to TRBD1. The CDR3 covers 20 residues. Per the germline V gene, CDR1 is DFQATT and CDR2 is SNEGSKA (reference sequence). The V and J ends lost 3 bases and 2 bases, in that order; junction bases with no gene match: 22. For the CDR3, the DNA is TGCAGTGCTAGTTATGCGGCCCCGACAGGGGAAACGGTCTACACAGATACGCAGTATTTT. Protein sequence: CSASYAAPTGETVYTDTQYF.

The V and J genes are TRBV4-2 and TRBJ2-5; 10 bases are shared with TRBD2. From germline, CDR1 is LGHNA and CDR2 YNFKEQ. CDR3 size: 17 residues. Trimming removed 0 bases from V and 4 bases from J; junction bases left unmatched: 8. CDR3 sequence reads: CASSQDASGSFTETQYF. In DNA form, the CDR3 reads TGTGCCAGCAGCCAAGATGCTAGCGGGAGTTTCACAGAGACCCAGTACTTC.

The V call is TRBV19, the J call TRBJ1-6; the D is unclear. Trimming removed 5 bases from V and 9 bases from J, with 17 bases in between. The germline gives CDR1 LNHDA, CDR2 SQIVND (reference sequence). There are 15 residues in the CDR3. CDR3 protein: CASSGQEAVVSPLHF. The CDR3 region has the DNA TGTGCCAGTAGTGGGCAGGAAGCGGTTGTTTCACCCCTCCACTTT.

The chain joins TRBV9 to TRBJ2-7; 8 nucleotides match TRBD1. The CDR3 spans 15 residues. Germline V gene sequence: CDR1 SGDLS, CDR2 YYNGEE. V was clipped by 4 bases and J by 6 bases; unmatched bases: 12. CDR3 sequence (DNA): TGTGCCAGCAGCCGATCGATAGGACAGGGTTCCGAGCAGTACTTC. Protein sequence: CASSRSIGQGSEQYF.

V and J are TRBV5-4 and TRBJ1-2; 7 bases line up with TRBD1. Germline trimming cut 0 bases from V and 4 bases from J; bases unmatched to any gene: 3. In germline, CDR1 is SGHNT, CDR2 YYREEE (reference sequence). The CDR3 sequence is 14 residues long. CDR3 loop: CASSLDRGGYGYTF. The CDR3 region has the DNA TGTGCCAGCAGCTTGGACAGGGGTGGCTATGGCTACACCTTC.

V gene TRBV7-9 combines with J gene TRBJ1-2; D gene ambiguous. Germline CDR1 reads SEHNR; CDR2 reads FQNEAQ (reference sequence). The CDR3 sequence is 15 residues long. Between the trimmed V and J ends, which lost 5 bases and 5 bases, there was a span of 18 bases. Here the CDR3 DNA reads TGTGCCAGCAGCCTCGGACTGAATCAAGCATATGGCTACACCTTC. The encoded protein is CASSLGLNQAYGYTF.

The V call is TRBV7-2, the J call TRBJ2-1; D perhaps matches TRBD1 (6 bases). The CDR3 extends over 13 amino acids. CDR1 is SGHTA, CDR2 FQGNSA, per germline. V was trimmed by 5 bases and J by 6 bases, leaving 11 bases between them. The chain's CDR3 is CASSPGAINEQFF. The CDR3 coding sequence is TGTGCCAGCAGCCCAGGGGCAATCAATGAGCAGTTCTTC.

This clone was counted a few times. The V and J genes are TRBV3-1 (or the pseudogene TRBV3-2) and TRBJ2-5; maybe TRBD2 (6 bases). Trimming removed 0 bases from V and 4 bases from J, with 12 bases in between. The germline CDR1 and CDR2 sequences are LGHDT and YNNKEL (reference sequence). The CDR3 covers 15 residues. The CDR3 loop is CASSQDTSRRETQYF. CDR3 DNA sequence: TGTGCCAGCAGCCAAGATACTAGCAGGAGAGAGACCCAGTACTTC.

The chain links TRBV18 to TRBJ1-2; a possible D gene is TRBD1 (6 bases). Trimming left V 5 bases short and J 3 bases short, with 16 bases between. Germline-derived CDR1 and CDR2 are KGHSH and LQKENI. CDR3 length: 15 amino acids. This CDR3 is CASSFDRIADYGYTF. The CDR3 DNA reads TGTGCCAGCTCATTCGACAGGATTGCGGACTATGGCTACACCTTC.

The CDR3 is CASSPGASGNQPQHF. The DNA for the CDR3 is TGTGCCAGCTCACCGGGGGCATCGGGCAATCAGCCCCAGCATTTT. V usage is TRBV18 and J usage is TRBJ1-5, with D possibly being TRBD1 (6 bases). V lost 3 bases and J 2 bases, leaving 11 bases between the germline ends. The germline V gene has CDR1 KGHSH and CDR2 LQKENI. The CDR3 totals 15 residues.

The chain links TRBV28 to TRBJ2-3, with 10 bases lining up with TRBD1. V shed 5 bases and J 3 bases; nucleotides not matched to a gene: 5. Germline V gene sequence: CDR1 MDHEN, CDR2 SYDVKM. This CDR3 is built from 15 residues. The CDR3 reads CASSPDRGRTDTQYF. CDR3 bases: TGTGCCAGCAGTCCCGACAGGGGGCGAACAGATACGCAGTATTTT.

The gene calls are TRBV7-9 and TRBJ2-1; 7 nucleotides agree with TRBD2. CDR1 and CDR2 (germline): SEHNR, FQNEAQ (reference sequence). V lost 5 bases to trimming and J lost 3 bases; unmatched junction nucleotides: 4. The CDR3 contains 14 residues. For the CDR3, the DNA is TGTGCCAGCAGCCAAGGACTAGACTACAATGAGCAGTTCTTC. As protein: CASSQGLDYNEQFF.

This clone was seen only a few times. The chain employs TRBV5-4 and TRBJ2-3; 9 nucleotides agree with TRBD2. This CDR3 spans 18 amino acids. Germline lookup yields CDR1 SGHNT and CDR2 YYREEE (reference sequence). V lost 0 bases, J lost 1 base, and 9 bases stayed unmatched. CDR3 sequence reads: CASSLGLAAGGGTDTQYF. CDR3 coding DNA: TGTGCCAGCAGCTTGGGACTAGCGGCCGGGGGGGGCACAGATACGCAGTATTTT.

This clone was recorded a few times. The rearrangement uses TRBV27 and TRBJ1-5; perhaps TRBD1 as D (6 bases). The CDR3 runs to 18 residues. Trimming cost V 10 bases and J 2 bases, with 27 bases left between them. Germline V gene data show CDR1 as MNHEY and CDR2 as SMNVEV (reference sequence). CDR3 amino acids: CANMNIGQSEVCNQPQHF. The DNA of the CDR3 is TGTGCCAACATGAACATCGGACAGAGTGAAGTCTGCAATCAGCCCCAGCATTTT.

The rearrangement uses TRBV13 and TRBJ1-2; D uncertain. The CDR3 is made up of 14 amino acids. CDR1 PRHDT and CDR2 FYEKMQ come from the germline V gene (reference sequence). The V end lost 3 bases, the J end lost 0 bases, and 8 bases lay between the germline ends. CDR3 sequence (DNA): TGTGCCAGCAGCTTCCGGGGATCTAACTATGGCTACACCTTC. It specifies CASSFRGSNYGYTF.

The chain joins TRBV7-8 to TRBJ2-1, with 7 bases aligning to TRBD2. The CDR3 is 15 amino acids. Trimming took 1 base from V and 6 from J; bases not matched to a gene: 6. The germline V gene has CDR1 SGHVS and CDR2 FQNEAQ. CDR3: CASSLESGRANEQFF. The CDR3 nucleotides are TGTGCCAGCAGCTTAGAGAGTGGGAGGGCCAATGAGCAGTTCTTC.

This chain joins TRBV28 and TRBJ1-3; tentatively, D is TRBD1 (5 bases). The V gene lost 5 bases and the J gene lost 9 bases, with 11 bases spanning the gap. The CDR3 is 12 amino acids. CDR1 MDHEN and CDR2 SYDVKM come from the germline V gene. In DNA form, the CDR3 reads TGTGCCAGCAGTCCCGACAGATCCACCATATATTTT. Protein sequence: CASSPDRSTIYF.

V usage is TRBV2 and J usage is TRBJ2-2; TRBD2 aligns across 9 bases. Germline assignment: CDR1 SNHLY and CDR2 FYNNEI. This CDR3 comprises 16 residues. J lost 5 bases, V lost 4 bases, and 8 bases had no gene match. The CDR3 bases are TGTGCCAGCAGTGGAGGACTAGCGCGCGGAACCGGGGAGCTGTTTTTT. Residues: CASSGGLARGTGELFF.

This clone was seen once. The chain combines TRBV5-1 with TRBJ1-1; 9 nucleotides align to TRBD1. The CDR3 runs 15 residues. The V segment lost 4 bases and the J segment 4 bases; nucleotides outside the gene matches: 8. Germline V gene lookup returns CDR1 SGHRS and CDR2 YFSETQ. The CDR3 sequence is CASSMGQGGTTEAFF. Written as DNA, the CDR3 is TGCGCCAGCAGCATGGGACAGGGCGGGACCACTGAAGCTTTCTTT.

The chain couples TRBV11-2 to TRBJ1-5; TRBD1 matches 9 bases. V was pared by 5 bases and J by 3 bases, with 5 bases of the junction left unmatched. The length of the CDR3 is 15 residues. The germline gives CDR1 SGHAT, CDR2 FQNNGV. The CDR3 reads CASSGRDRANQPQHF. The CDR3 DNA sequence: TGTGCCAGCAGCGGCAGGGACAGGGCCAATCAGCCCCAGCATTTT.

Here the CDR3 reads CASSPTGMNTEAFF. CDR3 nucleotides: TGTGCCAGCAGCCCCACAGGGATGAACACTGAAGCTTTCTTT. The V call is TRBV5-5, the J call TRBJ1-1; tentative D call: TRBD1 (6 bases). This CDR3 has 14 residues. CDR1 SGHKS and CDR2 YYEKEE come from the germline V gene (reference sequence). The V gene lost 4 bases and the J gene lost 0 bases, with 10 bases spanning the gap. Full variable domain (rest looked up from reference TRBV5-5 and TRBJ1-1): DAGVTQSPTHLIKTRGQQVTLRCSPISGHKSVSWYQQVLGQGPQFIFQYYEKEERGRGNFPDRFSARQFPNYSSELNVNALLLGDSALYLCASSPTGMNTEAFFGQGTRLTVV.

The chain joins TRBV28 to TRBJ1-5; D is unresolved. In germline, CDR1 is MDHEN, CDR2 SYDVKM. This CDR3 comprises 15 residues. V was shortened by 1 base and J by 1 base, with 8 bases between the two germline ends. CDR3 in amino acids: CASSLSGISNQPQHF. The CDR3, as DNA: TGTGCCAGCAGTTTATCCGGGATAAGCAATCAGCCCCAGCATTTT.

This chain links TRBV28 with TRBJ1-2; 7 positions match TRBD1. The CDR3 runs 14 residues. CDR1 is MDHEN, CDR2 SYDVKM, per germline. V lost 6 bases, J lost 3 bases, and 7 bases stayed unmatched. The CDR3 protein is CASRLDREDYGYTF. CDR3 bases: TGTGCCAGCAGATTAGACAGGGAGGACTATGGCTACACCTTC.